These 9 T cell receptor beta chains were all obtained from the same sample, sequenced in a study of immune heterogeneity within non-small cell lung tumors. Amplification of TCR beta CDR3 was performed by multiplex PCR with 32 V and 13 J primers. MiXCR, run by TCRdb on the multiplex PCR reads, gives a single entry per CDR3 protein. Of 2,500 or so distinct CDR3 sequences listed, around 26% were seen once; the top ten hold 15% to 20%. Genomic DNA extracted from bulk tumor tissue served as template. A total of approximately 600 ng was used per sample. From each primary tumor, several far-apart biopsies were obtained during surgery. The study enrolled patients with untreated, newly diagnosed non-small cell lung cancer who underwent curative surgery. Sequencing input: lung tumor tissue. These receptor sequences come from a man in his sixties with non-small cell lung cancer.

This clonotype is labeled medium-sized. The chain uses TRBV7-9 and TRBJ2-7; the D is unclear. Trimming cost V 1 base and J 3 bases, with 10 bases left between them. Germline-derived CDR1 and CDR2 are SEHNR and FQNEAQ (reference sequence). This CDR3 has 14 amino acids. The CDR3: CASSLGSIDYEQYF. CDR3 in DNA: TGTGCCAGCAGCTTAGGTTCTATAGACTACGAGCAGTACTTC.

This clonotype was counted between two and nine times. This may be a read error, as it is one base from a much larger clone. The rearrangement links TRBV30 to TRBJ2-1; 8 positions agree with TRBD2. V lost 2 bases and J lost 7; bases outside the gene matches: 13. Germline values: CDR1 GTSNPN, CDR2 SVGIG (reference sequence). This CDR3 region has 16 residues. CDR3 nucleotide sequence: TGTGCCTGGAGTTCCTATAGCGGGACGGTTGGAAATGAGCAGTTCTTC. Encoded protein: CAWSSYSGTVGNEQFF. Full variable domain (outside the CDR3, taken from reference TRBV30 and TRBJ2-1): SQTIHQWPATLVQPVGSPLSLECTVEGTSNPNLYWYRQAAGRGLQLLFYSVGIGQISSEVPQNLSASRPQDRQFILSSKKLLLSDSGFYLCAWSSYSGTVGNEQFFGPGTRLTVL.

Only a few counts were recorded for this clonotype. The gene calls are TRBV7-2 and TRBJ2-3; 7 bases map to TRBD2. The germline CDR1 and CDR2 sequences are SGHTA and FQGNSA. After removal of 5 bases from V and 0 bases from J, the junction contained 8 bases not matched to a gene. This CDR3 has 16 residues. The CDR3 DNA reads as TGTGCCAGCAGCCGAAAGGCGGGAGCTAGCACAGATACGCAGTATTTT. Translated, it gives CASSRKAGASTDTQYF.

This clonotype is medium-sized by share. V is TRBV18 and J is TRBJ2-5; 8 bases match TRBD2. CDR3 length: 13 residues. The J segment lost 3 bases and the V segment lost 5 bases, leaving 2 bases of the junction unmatched. The germline gives CDR1 KGHSH, CDR2 LQKENI. The CDR3 loop reads CASSTGLEETQYF. The DNA for the CDR3 is TGTGCCAGCTCAACGGGACTAGAAGAGACCCAGTACTTC.

Notes on this clonotype: With a much larger clone just one base away, this may be a read error. The chain couples TRBV7-9 to TRBJ2-7, with 12 bases matching TRBD1. The CDR3 covers 14 residues. Per germline, CDR1 SEHNR and CDR2 FQNEAQ (reference sequence). The CDR3 loop is CASSSGQGAYERYF. Here the CDR3 DNA reads TGTGCCAGCAGCTCGGGACAGGGGGCCTACGAGCGGTACTTC.

This clonotype is termed medium-sized (0.01 to 0.1%). The chain combines TRBV18 with TRBJ2-2; D is possibly TRBD1 or TRBD2 (6 bases each). The germline CDR1 and CDR2 sequences are KGHSH and LQKENI. The germline V and J ends were trimmed by 2 bases and 3 bases, with 10 bases remaining between them. CDR3 length: 15 residues. DNA of the CDR3: TGTGCCAGCTCACCAAACGGGGGCGACACCGGGGAGCTGTTTTTT. This translates into CASSPNGGDTGELFF. The complete variable domain, with remaining parts taken from reference TRBV18 and TRBJ2-2, reads NAGVMQNPRHLVRRRGQEARLRCSPMKGHSHVYWYRQLPEEGLKFMVYLQKENIIDESGMPKERFSAEFPKEGPSILRIQQVVRGDSAAYFCASSPNGGDTGELFFGEGSRLTVL.

Note on this clonotype: Since a much larger clone is just one base distant, this may be a read error. The chain employs TRBV28 and TRBJ2-2, with TRBD2 matching 11 bases. This CDR3 has 15 residues. Germline V gives CDR1 MDHEN, CDR2 SYDVKM. The CDR3 protein is CGRTGLAEHTGELFF. The DNA for the CDR3 is TGTGGCAGAACGGGACTAGCGGAACACACCGGGGAGCTGTTTTTT. Looking up the rest from reference TRBV28 and TRBJ2-2 gives the full variable domain: DVKVTQSSRYLVKRTGEKVFLECVQDMDHENMFWYRQDPGLGLRLIYFSYDVKMKEKGDIPEGYSVSREKKERFSLILESASTNQTSMYLCGRTGLAEHTGELFFGEGSRLTVL.

The chain links TRBV20-1 to TRBJ2-3; D is undetermined. The CDR3 spans 14 residues. V lost 1 base and J lost 3, with 11 bases in between. CDR1 is DFQATT, CDR2 SNEGSKA, per germline (reference sequence). The CDR3 DNA is TGCAGTGCTAGAGTTGGTTTTAGGACAGATACGCAGTATTTT. Residues: CSARVGFRTDTQYF.

By share, this clonotype counts as medium-sized. The chain is built from TRBV12-3 or TRBV12-4 and TRBJ2-2; D assignment may be TRBD1 or TRBD2 (5 bases each). Trimming removed 6 bases from V and 4 bases from J, with 15 bases in between. The CDR3 runs to 15 residues. The CDR3: CASSDRDAFTGELFF. Here the CDR3 DNA reads TGTGCCAGCAGCGACCGGGACGCCTTCACCGGGGAGCTGTTTTTT.